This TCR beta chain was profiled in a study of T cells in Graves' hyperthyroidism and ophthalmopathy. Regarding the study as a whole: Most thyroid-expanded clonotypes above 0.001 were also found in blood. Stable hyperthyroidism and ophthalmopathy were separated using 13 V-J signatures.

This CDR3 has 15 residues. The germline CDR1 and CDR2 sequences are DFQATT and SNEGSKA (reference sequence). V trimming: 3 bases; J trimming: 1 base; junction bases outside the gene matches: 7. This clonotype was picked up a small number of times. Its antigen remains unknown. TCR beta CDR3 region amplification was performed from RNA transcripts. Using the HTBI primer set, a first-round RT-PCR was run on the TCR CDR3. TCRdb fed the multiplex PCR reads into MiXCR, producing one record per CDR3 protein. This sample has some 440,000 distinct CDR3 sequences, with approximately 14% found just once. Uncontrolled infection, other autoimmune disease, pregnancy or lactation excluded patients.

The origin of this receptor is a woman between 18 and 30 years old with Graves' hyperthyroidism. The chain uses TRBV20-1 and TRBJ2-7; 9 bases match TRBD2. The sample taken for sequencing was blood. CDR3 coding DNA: TGCAGTGCTAGCATTACTAGCGGGTGGTCCTACGAGCAGTACTTC. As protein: CSASITSGWSYEQYF.